The 5 T cell receptor beta chains reported below all come from one sample, sequenced in a study of a mutant IDH1 vaccine in newly diagnosed glioma. Profiled with immunoSEQ multiplex PCR; TCRdb holds only in-frame clones, not every one. The sample contains about 94,000 clones, roughly 90% of which appear only once. No antigen has been assigned to these receptors. Time point meaning: week 47, end of study. The vaccine gave 300 ug of a 20-mer mutant IDH1 peptide subcutaneously per dose. Sequencing used PBMCs, obtained from a glioma patient whose treatment included an IDH1 peptide vaccine. The receptors were gathered from a woman between 50 and 59 years old with glioma.

The chain carries TRBV5-4 and TRBJ1-1, with unresolved D. Germline CDR1 reads SGHNT; CDR2 reads YYREEE (reference sequence). The CDR3 has 12 amino acids. V was cut by 4 bases and J by 8 bases, with 12 bases left in between. The CDR3 reads CASSVNTGEAFF. The DNA of the CDR3 is TGTGCCAGCAGCGTCAACACGGGAGAAGCTTTCTTT.

This chain joins TRBV4-1 and TRBJ2-2, with 8 bases fitting TRBD2. Germline V gene lookup returns CDR1 MGHRA and CDR2 YSYEKL. With V trimmed by 4 bases and J by 1 base, 5 bases remained unmatched. The CDR3 consists of 16 residues. The CDR3 here is CASSPPGGLNTGELFF. CDR3 DNA sequence: TGCGCCAGCAGCCCCCCGGGGGGGCTGAACACCGGGGAGCTGTTTTTT.

This clone was counted once. The V call is TRBV6-5, the J call TRBJ1-2, with unresolved D. The germline V gene has CDR1 MNHEY and CDR2 SVGAGI. This CDR3 is 13 amino acids long. V shed 6 bases and J shed 0 bases, with 8 bases lying between them. CDR3 DNA: TGTGCCAGCAGATTTGACCCTAACTATGGCTACACCTTC. Its translation: CASRFDPNYGYTF.

Remarks on this clone: At one end, the junction sequence differs from germline, possibly due to a read error. The chain carries TRBV6-9 and TRBJ2-4; 9 nucleotides match TRBD2. The CDR3 has 15 amino acids. Germline CDR1 reads MNHGY; CDR2 reads SVAAGI. Here the CDR3 DNA reads TGCGCCAGCAGTGGCGGGAGGGGAACCAAAAACATTCAGTACTTC. Protein sequence: CASSGGRGTKNIQYF.

Written as DNA, the CDR3 is TGCGCCAGCAGCTTGAGCCCCCGAGGGGCCAATGAGCAGTTCTTC. Translating it yields CASSLSPRGANEQFF. The chain couples TRBV5-1 to TRBJ2-1; the D call may be TRBD1 or TRBD2 (5 bases each). CDR1 is SGHRS and CDR2 is YFSETQ in the germline V gene. V lost 1 base to trimming and J lost 6 bases, with 14 bases between them. There are 15 residues in the CDR3.